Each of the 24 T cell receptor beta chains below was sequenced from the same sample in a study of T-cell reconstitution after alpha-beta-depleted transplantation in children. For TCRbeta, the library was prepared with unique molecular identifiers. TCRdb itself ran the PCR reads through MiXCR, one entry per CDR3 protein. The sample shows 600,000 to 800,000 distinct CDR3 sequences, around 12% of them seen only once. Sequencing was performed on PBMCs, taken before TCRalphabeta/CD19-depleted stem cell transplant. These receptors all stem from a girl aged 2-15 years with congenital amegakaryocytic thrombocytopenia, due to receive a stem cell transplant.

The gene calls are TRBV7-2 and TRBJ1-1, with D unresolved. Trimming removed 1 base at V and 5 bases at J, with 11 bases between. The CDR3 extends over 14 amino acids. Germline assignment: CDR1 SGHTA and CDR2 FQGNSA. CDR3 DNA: TGTGCCAGCAGCTTAGTTAGGGCGCGAACTGAAGCTTTCTTT. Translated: CASSLVRARTEAFF.

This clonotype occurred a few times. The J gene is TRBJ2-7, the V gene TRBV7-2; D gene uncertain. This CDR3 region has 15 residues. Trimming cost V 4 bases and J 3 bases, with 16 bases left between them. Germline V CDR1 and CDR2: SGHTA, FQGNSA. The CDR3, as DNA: TGTGCCAGCAGCTCCTATCTTCGGTCAGACTACGAGCAGTACTTC. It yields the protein CASSSYLRSDYEQYF.

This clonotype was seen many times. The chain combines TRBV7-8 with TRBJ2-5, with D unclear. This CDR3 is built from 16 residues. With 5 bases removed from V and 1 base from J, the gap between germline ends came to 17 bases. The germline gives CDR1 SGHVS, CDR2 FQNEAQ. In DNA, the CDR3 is TGTGCCAGCAGCCTATTAGCCGCGAAACTCCAAGAGACCCAGTACTTC. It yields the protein CASSLLAAKLQETQYF.

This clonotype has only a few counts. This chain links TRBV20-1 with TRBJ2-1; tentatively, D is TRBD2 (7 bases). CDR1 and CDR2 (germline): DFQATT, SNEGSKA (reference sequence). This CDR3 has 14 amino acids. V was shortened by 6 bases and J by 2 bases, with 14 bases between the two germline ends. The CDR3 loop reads CSAAGALPYNEQFF. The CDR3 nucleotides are TGCAGTGCCGCGGGGGCGCTACCCTACAATGAGCAGTTCTTC.

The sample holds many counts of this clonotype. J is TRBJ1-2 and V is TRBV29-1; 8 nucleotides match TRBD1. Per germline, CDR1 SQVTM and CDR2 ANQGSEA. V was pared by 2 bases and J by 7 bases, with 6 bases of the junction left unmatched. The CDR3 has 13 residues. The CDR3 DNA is TGCAGCGTTGAACTATCAGGGGGCGGTGGCTACACCTTC. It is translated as CSVELSGGGGYTF.

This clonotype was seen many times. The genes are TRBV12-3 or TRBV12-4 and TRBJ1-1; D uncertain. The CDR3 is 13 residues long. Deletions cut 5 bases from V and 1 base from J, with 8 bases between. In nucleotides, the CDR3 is TGTGCCAGCAGTGTAAATGGGAACACTGAAGCTTTCTTT. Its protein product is CASSVNGNTEAFF.

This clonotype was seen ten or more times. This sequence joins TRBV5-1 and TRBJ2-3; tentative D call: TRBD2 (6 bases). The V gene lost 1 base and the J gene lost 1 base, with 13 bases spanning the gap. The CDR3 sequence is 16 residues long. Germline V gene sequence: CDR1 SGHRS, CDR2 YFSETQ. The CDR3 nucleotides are TGCGCCAGCAGCTTGTTATCGGGAGTTGGCACAGATACGCAGTATTTT. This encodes CASSLLSGVGTDTQYF.

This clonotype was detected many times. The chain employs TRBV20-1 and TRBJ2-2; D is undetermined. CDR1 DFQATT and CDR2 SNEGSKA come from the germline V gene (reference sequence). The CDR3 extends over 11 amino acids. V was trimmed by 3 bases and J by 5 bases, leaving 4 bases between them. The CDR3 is CSASATGELFF. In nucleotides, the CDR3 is TGCAGTGCTAGTGCAACCGGGGAGCTGTTTTTT.

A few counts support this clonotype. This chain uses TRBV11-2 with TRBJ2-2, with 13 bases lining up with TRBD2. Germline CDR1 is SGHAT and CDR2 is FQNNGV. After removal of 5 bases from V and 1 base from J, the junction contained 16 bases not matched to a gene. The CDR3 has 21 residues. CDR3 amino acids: CASSHARGRTSGRKNTGELFF. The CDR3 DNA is TGTGCCAGCAGCCACGCCCGGGGGCGGACTAGCGGGAGAAAGAACACCGGGGAGCTGTTTTTT.

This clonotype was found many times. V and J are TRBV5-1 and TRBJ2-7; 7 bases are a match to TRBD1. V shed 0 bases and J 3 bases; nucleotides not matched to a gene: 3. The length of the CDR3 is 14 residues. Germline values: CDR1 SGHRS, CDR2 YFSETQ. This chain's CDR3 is CASSLDRGRYEQYF. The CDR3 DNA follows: TGCGCCAGCAGCTTGGACAGGGGCCGCTACGAGCAGTACTTC.

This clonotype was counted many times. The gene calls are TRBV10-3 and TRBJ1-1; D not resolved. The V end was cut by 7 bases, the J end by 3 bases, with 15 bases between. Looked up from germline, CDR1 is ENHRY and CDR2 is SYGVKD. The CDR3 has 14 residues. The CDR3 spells CAITPGRDYTEAFF. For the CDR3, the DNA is TGTGCCATCACTCCTGGGAGGGATTACACTGAAGCTTTCTTT.

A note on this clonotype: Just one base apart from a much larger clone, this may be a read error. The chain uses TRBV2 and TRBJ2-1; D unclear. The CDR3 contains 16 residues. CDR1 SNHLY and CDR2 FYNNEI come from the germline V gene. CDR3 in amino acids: CTSSEYASIRHNEQFF. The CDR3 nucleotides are TGTACCAGCAGTGAATACGCTAGTATCCGGCACAATGAGCAGTTCTTC.

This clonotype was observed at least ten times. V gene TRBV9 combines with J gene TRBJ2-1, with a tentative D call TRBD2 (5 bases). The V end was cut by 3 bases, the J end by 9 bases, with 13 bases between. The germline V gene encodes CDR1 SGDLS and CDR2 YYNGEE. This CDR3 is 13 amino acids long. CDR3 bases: TGTGCCAGCAGCGCCGGAGGATTCGGTGAGCAGTTCTTC. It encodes CASSAGGFGEQFF.

CDR3 DNA sequence: TGCAGCGTCCGCAAGTTAGCAGGGGAGACCCAGTACTTC. This translates into CSVRKLAGETQYF. The chain is built from TRBV29-1 and TRBJ2-5; a weak D match, TRBD1 (5 bases). The CDR3 is 13 residues long. Germline-derived CDR1 and CDR2 are SQVTM and ANQGSEA. The ends were cut back, 6 bases at V and 5 bases at J, with 16 bases in the middle.

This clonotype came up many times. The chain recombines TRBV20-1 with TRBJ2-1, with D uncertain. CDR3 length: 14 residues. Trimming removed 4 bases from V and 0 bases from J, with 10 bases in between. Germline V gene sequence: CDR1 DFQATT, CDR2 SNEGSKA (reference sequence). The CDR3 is CSANPALSYNEQFF. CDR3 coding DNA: TGCAGTGCTAATCCCGCCCTCTCCTACAATGAGCAGTTCTTC.

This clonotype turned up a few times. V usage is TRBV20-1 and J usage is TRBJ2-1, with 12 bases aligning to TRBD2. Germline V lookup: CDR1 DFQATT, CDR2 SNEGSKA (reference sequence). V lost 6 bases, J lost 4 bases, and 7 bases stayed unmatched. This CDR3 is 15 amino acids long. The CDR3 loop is CSARALAGGYNEQFF. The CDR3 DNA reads TGCAGTGCCCGAGCCCTAGCGGGAGGGTACAATGAGCAGTTCTTC.

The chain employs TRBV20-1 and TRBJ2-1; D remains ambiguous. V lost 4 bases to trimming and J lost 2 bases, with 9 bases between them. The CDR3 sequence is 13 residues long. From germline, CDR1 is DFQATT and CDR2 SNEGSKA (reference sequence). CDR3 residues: CSAISSTYNEQFF. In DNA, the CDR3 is TGCAGTGCTATATCCAGCACCTACAATGAGCAGTTCTTC.

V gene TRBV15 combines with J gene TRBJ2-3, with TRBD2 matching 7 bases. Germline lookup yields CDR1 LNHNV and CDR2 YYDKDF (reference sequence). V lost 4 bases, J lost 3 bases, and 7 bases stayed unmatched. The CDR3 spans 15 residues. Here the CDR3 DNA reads TGTGCCACCAGCACGGGTGGGAGGGCGACAGATACGCAGTATTTT. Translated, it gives CATSTGGRATDTQYF.

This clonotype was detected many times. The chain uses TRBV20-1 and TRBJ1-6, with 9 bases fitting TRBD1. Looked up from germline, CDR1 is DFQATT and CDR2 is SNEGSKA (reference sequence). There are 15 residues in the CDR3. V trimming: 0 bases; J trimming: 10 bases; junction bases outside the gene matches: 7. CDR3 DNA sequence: TGCAGTGCTAGAGAACACAGGGGGCAGGGGTCACCCCTCCACTTT. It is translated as CSAREHRGQGSPLHF.

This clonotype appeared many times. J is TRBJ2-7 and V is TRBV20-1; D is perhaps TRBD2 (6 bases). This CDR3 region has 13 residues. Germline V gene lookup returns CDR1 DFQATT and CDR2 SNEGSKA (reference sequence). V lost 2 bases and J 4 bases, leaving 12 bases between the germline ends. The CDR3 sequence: CSARSLASYEQYF. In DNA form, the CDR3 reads TGCAGTGCTAGAAGTCTAGCGAGTTACGAGCAGTACTTC.

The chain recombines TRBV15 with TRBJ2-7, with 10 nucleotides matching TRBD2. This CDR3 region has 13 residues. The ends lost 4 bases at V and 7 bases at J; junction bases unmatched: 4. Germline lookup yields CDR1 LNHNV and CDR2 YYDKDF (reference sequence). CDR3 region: CATSIAGGREQYF. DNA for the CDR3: TGTGCCACCAGCATAGCGGGAGGTCGGGAGCAGTACTTC.

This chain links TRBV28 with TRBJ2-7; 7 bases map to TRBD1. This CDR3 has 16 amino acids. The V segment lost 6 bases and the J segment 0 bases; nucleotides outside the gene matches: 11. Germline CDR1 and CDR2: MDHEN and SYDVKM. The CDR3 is CASSRGSRRGSYEQYF. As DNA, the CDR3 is TGTGCCAGCAGCAGGGGGTCCCGCCGGGGCTCCTACGAGCAGTACTTC.

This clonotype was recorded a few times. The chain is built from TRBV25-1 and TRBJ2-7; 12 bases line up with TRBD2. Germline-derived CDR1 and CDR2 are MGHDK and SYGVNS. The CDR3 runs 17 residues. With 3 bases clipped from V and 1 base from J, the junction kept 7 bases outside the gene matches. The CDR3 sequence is CASSEGLAGRPSYEQYF. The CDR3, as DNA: TGTGCCAGCAGTGAGGGACTAGCGGGTAGGCCATCCTACGAGCAGTACTTC.

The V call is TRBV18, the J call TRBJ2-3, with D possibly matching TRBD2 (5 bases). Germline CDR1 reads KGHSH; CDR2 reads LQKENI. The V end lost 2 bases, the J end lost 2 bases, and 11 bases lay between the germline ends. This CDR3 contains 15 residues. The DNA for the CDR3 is TGTGCCAGCTCACCAGAGACTATCCCCACAGATACGCAGTATTTT. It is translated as CASSPETIPTDTQYF.